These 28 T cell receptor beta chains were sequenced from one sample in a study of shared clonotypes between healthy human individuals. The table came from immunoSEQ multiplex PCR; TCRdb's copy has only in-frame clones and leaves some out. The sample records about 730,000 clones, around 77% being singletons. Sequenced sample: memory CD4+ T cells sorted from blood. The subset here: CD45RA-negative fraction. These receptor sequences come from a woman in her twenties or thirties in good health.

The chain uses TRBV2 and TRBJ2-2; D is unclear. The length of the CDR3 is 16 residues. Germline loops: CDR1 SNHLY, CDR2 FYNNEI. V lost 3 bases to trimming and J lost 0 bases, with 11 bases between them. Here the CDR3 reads CASSEYTTANTGELFF. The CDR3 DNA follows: TGTGCCAGCAGTGAGTACACAACAGCGAACACCGGGGAGCTGTTTTTT.

CDR3 sequence reads: CASSMGGISGETQYF. In nucleotides, the CDR3 is TGTGCCAGTAGTATGGGAGGGATATCCGGAGAGACCCAGTACTTC. V is TRBV19 and J is TRBJ2-5; 7 bases match TRBD2. There are 15 residues in the CDR3. J lost 4 bases, V lost 3 bases, and 8 bases had no gene match. Germline-derived CDR1 and CDR2 are LNHDA and SQIVND (reference sequence).

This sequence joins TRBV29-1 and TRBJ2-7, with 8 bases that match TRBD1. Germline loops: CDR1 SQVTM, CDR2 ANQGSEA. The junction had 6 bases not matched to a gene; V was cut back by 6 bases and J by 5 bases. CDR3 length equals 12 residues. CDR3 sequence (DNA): TGCAGCGTACTGACAGGGGTGAACGAGCAGTACTTC. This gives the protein CSVLTGVNEQYF.

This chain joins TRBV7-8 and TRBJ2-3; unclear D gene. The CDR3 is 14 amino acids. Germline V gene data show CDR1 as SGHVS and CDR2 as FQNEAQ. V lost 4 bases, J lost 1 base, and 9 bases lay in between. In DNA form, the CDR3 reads TGTGCCAGCAGCTACAGCGCGGGCACAGATACGCAGTATTTT. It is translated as CASSYSAGTDTQYF.

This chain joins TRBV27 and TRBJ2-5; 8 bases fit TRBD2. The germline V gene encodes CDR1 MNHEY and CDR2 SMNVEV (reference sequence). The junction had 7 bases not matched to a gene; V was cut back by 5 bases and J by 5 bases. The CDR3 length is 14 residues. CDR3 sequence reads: CASSPGTRGETQYF. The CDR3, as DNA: TGTGCCAGCAGTCCAGGGACTAGAGGGGAGACCCAGTACTTC.

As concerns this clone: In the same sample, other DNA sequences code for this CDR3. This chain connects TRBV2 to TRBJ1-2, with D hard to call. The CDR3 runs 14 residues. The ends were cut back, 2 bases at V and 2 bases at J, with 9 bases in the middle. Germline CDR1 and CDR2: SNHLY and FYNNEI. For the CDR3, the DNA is TGTGCCAGCAGTGAACGGGGAACCAACTATGGCTACACCTTC. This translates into CASSERGTNYGYTF. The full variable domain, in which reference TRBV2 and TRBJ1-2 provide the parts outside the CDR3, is EPEVTQTPSHQVTQMGQEVILRCVPISNHLYFYWYRQILGQKVEFLVSFYNNEISEKSEIFDDQFSVERPDGSNFTLKIRSTKLEDSAMYFCASSERGTNYGYTFGSGTRLTVV.

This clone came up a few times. CDR3 amino acids: CASSTGAYEQYF. CDR3 DNA: TGTGCCAGCAGTACAGGAGCCTACGAGCAGTACTTC. The V gene is TRBV28, the J gene TRBJ2-7, with a weak D call TRBD1 (5 bases). Trimming cost V 5 bases and J 2 bases, with 7 bases left between them. Germline lookup yields CDR1 MDHEN and CDR2 SYDVKM. CDR3 length: 12 amino acids. Supplemented by reference TRBV28 and TRBJ2-7, the full variable domain reads DVKVTQSSRYLVKRTGEKVFLECVQDMDHENMFWYRQDPGLGLRLIYFSYDVKMKEKGDIPEGYSVSREKKERFSLILESASTNQTSMYLCASSTGAYEQYFGPGTRLTVT.

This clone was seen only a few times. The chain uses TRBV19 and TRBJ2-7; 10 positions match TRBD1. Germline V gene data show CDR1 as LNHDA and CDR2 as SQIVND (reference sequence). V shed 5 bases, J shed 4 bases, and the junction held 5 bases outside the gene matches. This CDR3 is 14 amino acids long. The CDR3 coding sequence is TGTGCCAGTAGTCTGACAGGGGGCGAGTACGAGCAGTACTTC. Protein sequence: CASSLTGGEYEQYF.

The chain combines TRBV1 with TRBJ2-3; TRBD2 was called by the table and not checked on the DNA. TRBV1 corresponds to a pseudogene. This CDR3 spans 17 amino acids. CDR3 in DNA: TGCACCAGCAGCCAAGTCAAAGCGGGAGGGAGCACAGATACGCAGTATTTT. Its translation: CTSSQVKAGGSTDTQYF.

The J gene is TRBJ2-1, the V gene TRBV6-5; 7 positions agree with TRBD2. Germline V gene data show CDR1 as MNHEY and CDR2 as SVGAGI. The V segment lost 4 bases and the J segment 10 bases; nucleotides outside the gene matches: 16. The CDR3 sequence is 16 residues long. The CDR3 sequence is CASSFPPPTSINEQFF. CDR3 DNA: TGTGCCAGCAGTTTTCCACCTCCGACTAGCATTAACGAGCAGTTCTTC.

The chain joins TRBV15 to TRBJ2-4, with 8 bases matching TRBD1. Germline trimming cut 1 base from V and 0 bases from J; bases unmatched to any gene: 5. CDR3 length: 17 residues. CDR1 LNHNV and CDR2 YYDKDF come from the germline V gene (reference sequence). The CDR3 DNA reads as TGTGCCACCAGCAGAGTGGGACAGGTGGGAGCCAAAAACATTCAGTACTTC. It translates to CATSRVGQVGAKNIQYF.

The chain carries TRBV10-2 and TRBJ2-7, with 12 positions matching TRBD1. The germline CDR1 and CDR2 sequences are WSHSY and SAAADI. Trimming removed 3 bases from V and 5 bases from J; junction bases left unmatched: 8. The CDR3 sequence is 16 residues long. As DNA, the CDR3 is TGCGCCAGCAGTGAATCATTTGGGACAGGGGGCAACGAGCAGTACTTC. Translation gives CASSESFGTGGNEQYF.

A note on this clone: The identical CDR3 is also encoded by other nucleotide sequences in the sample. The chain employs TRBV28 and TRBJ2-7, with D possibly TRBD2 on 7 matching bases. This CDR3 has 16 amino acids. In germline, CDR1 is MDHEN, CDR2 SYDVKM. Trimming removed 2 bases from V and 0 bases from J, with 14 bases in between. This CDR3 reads CASSLGGGVSSYEQYF. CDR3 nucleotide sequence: TGTGCCAGCAGTTTAGGAGGGGGGGTTAGCTCCTACGAGCAGTACTTC.

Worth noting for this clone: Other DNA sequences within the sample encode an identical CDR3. The DNA for the CDR3 is TGTGCCAGCAGTGAAGCGTCTAGCGGTAGTACAGATACGCAGTATTTT. It encodes CASSEASSGSTDTQYF. The chain links TRBV2 to TRBJ2-3, with 7 positions matching TRBD2. The germline CDR1 and CDR2 sequences are SNHLY and FYNNEI. The CDR3 length is 16 residues. The V segment lost 0 bases and the J segment 3 bases; nucleotides outside the gene matches: 6.

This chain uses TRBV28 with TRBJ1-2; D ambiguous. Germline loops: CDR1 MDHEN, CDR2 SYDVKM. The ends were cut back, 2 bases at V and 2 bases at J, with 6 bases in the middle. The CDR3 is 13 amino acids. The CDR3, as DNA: TGTGCCAGCAGTTTAGTTGGGAACTATGGCTACACCTTC. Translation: CASSLVGNYGYTF.

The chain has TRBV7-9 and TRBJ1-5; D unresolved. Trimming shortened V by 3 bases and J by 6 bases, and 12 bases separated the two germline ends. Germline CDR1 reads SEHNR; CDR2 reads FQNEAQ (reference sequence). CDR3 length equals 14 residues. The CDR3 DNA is TGTGCCAGCAGCTTTACCGGCGGCGCTCAGCCCCAGCATTTT. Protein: CASSFTGGAQPQHF.

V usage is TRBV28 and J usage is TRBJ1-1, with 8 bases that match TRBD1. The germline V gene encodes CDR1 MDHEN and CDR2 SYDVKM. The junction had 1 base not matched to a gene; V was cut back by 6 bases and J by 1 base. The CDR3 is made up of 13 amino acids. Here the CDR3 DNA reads TGTGCCAGCAGGACAGGGGCGAACACTGAAGCTTTCTTT. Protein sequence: CASRTGANTEAFF.

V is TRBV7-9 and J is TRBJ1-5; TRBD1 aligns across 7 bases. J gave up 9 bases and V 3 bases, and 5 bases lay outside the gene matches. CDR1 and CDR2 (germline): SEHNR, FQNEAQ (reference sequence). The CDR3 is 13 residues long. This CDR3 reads CASSLGQSRPQHF. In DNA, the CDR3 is TGTGCCAGCAGCTTGGGACAGAGTAGGCCCCAGCATTTT.

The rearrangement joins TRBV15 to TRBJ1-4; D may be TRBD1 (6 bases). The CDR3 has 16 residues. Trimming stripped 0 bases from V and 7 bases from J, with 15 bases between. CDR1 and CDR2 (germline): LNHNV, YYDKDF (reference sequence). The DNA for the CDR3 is TGTGCCACCAGCAGAGATCGAGCGGGGGGCAGTGAAAAACTGTTTTTT. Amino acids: CATSRDRAGGSEKLFF.

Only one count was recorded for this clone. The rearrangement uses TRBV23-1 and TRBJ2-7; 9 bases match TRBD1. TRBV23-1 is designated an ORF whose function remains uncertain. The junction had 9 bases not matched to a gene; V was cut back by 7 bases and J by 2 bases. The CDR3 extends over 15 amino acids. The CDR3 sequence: CASKNRGTGPYEQYF. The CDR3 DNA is TGCGCCAGCAAAAATCGGGGGACAGGGCCCTACGAGCAGTACTTC.

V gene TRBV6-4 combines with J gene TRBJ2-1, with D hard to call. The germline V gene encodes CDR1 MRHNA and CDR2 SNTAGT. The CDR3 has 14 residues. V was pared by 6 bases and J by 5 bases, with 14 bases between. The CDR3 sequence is CASSHNPGDNEQFF. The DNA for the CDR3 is TGTGCCAGCAGCCACAACCCTGGAGACAATGAGCAGTTCTTC.

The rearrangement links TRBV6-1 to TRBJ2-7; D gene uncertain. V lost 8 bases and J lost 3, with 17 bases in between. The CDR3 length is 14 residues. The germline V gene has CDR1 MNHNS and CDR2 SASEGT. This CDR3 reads CASGVRRNLYEQYF. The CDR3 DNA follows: TGTGCCAGCGGGGTCCGGCGGAACCTCTACGAGCAGTACTTC.

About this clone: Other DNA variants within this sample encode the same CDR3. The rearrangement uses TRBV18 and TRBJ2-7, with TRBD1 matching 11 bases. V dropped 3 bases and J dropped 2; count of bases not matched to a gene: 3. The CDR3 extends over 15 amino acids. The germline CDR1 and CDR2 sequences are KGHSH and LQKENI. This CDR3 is CASSPGTGGTYEQYF. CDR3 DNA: TGTGCCAGCTCACCTGGGACAGGGGGAACCTACGAGCAGTACTTC.

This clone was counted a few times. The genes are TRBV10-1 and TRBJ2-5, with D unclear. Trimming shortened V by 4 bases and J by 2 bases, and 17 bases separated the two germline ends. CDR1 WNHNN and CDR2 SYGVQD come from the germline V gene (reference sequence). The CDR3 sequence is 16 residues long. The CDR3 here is CASSGSPDGVQETQYF. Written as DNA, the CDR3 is TGCGCCAGCAGTGGTTCTCCGGACGGTGTACAAGAGACCCAGTACTTC.

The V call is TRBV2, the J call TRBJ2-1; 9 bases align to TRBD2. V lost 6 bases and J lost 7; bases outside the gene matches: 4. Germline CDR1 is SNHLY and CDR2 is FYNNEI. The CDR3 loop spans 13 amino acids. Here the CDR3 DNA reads TGTGCCAGCAGCGGGACTAGCTTAAATGAGCAGTTCTTC. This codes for CASSGTSLNEQFF.

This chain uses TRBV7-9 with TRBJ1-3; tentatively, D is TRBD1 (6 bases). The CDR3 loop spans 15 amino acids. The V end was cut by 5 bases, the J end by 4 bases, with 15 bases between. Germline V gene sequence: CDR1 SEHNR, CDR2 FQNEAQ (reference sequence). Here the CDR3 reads CASSGVGQFGNTIYF. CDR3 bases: TGTGCCAGCAGCGGAGTAGGACAGTTCGGAAACACCATATATTTT.

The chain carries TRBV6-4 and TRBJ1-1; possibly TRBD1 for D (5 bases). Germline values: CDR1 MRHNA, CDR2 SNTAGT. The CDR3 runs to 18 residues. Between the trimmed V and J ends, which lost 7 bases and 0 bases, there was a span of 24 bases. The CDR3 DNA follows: TGTGCCAGCATGAAGGAGGCAGGGCGCGCCCGGTTGAACACTGAAGCTTTCTTT. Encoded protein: CASMKEAGRARLNTEAFF.

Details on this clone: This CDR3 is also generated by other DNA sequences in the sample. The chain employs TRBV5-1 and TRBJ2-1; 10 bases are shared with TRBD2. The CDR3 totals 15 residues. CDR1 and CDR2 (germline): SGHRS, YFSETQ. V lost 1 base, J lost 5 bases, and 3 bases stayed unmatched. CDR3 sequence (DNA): TGCGCCAGCAGCTTGACTAGCGGGATTAACAATGAGCAGTTCTTC. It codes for CASSLTSGINNEQFF.